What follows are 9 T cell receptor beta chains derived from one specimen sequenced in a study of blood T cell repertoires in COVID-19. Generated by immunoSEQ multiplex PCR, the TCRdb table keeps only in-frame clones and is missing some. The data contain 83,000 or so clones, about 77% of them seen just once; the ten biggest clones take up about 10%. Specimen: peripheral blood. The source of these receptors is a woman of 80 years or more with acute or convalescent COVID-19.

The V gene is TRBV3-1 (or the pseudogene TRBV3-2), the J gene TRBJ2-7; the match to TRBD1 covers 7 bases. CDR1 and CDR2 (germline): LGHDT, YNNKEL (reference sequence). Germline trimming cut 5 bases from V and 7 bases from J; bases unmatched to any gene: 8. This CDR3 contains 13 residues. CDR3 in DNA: TGTGCCAGCAGCGCAGGGACAGTAGGAGAGCAGTACTTC. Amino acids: CASSAGTVGEQYF.

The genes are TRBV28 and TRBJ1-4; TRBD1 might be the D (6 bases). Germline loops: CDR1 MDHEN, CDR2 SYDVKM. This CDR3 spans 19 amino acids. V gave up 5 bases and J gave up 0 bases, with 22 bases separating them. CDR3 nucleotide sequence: TGTGCCAGCAGTCCGATAAGAGGCAGGGGTATTGCAACTAATGAAAAACTGTTTTTT. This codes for CASSPIRGRGIATNEKLFF. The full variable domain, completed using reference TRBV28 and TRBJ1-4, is DVKVTQSSRYLVKRTGEKVFLECVQDMDHENMFWYRQDPGLGLRLIYFSYDVKMKEKGDIPEGYSVSREKKERFSLILESASTNQTSMYLCASSPIRGRGIATNEKLFFGSGTQLSVL.

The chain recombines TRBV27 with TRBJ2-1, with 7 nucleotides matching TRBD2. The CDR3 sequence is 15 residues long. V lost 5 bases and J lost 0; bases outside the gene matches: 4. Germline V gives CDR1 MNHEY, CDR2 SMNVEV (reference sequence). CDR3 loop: CASSRERGSYNEQFF. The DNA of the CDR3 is TGTGCCAGCAGTAGGGAGCGGGGCTCCTACAATGAGCAGTTCTTC.

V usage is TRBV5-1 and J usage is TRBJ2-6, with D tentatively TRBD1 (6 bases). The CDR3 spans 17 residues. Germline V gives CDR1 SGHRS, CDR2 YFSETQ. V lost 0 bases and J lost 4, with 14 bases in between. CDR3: CASSLGITGPGANVLTF. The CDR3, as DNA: TGCGCCAGCAGCTTGGGAATAACAGGGCCCGGGGCCAACGTCCTGACTTTC.

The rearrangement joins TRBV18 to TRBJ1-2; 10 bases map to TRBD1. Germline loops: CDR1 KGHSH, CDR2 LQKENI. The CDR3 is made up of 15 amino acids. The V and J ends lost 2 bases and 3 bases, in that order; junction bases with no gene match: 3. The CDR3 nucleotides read TGTGCCAGCTCACCAGGGACAGGGGAACACTATGGCTACACCTTC. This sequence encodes CASSPGTGEHYGYTF.

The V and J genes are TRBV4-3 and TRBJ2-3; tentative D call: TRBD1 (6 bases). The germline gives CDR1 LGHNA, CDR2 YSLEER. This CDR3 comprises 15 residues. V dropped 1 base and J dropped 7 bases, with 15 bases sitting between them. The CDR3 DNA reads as TGCGCCAGCAGCCAAGGTGCTGGGGGCTGGAATACGCAGTATTTT. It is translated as CASSQGAGGWNTQYF.

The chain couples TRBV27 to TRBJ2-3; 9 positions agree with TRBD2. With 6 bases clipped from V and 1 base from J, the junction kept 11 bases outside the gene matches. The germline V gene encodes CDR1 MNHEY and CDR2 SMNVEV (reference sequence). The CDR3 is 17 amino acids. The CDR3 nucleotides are TGTGCCAGCAGACCTCGGGGGGCGGGAGGGGGCACAGATACGCAGTATTTT. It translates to CASRPRGAGGGTDTQYF.

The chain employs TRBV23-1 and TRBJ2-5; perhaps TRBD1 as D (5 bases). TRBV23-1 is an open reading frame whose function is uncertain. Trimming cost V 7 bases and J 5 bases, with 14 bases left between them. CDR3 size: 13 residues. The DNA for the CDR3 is TGCGCCAGCACGTACAGGCTGGGGGAGACCCAGTACTTC. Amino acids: CASTYRLGETQYF.

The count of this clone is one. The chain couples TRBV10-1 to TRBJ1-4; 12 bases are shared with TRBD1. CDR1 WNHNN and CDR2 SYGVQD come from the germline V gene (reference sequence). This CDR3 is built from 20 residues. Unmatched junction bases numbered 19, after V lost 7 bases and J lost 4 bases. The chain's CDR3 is CASKGGRTGQGAGGNEKLFF. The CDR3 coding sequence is TGCGCCAGCAAGGGGGGCCGCACGGGACAGGGGGCAGGGGGTAATGAAAAACTGTTTTTT.